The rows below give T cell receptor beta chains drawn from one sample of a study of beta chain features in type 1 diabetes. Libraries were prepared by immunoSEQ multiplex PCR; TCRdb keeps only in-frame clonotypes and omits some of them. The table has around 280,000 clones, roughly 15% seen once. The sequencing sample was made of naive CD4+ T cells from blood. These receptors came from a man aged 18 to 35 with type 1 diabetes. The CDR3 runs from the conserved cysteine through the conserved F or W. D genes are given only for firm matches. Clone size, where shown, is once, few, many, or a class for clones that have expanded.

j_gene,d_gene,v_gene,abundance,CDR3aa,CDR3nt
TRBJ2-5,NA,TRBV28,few,CASSLLRETQYF,TGTGCCAGCAGTCTCCTTCGGGAGACCCAGTACTTC
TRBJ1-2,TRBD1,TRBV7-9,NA,CASSRTGSGRNYGYTF,TGTGCCAGCAGCCGGACAGGGTCGGGAAGAAACTATGGCTACACCTTC
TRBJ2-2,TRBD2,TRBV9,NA,CASSPGGTGELFF,TGTGCCAGCAGCCCGGGGGGGACCGGGGAGCTGTTTTTT
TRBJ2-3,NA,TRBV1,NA,CTSSQDRRGTGKADTQYF,TGCACCAGCAGCCAAGATCGTCGGGGGACAGGGAAGGCAGATACGCAGTATTTT
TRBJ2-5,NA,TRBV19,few,CASSEGGGKETQYF,TGTGCCAGTAGTGAGGGCGGTGGCAAGGAGACCCAGTACTTC
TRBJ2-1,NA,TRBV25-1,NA,CASGGDSSYNEQFF,TGTGCCAGCGGCGGCGACTCCTCCTACAATGAGCAGTTCTTC
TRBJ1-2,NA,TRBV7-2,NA,CASSLLGGAAGYTF,TGTGCCAGCAGCTTGTTAGGGGGGGCGGCGGGGTACACCTTC
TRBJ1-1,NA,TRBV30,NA,CALQRGTGGTEAFF,TGTGCCCTGCAGAGGGGGACGGGGGGCACTGAAGCTTTCTTT
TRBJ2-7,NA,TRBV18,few,CASSVGQTDAYEQYF,TGTGCCAGCTCCGTAGGACAGACGGACGCCTACGAGCAGTACTTC
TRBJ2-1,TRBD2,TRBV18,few,CASSPSSGGYNEQFF,TGTGCCAGCTCACCATCTAGCGGGGGGTACAATGAGCAGTTCTTC
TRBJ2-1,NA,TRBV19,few,CASSKGQGEDNEQFF,TGTGCCAGTAGTAAAGGGCAGGGGGAGGACAATGAGCAGTTCTTC
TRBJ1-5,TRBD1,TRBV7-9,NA,CASSAGLTGLDNQPQHF,TGTGCCAGCAGCGCTGGATTGACAGGGTTGGACAATCAGCCCCAGCATTTT
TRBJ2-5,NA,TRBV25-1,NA,CASSETWMGEEQYF,TGTGCCAGCAGTGAAACATGGATGGGTGAGGAGCAGTACTTC
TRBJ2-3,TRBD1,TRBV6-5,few,CASSYSTGAGTDTQYF,TGTGCCAGCAGTTACTCGACAGGGGCGGGCACAGATACGCAGTATTTT
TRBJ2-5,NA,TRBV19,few,CASSMGGNLRETQYF,TGTGCCAGTAGTATGGGCGGGAACTTACGAGAGACCCAGTACTTC
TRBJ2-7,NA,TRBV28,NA,CASTPRPSSYEQYF,TGTGCCAGCACCCCGAGGCCAAGCTCCTACGAGCAGTACTTC
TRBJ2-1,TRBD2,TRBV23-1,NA,CASSQPLAGIYNEQFF,TGCGCCAGCAGTCAGCCACTAGCGGGAATTTACAATGAGCAGTTCTTC
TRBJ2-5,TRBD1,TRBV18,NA,CASSRGTGGTETQYF,TGTGCCAGCTCACGCGGGACAGGGGGCACCGAGACCCAGTACTTC
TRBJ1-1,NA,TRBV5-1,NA,CASSSAGLGTEAFF,TGCGCCAGCAGCTCCGCCGGGTTAGGCACTGAAGCTTTCTTT
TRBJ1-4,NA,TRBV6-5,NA,CASSPRGRTNEKLFF,TGTGCCAGCAGCCCCAGGGGTAGGACTAATGAAAAACTGTTTTTT
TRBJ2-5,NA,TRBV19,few,CASSSSPETQYF,TGTGCCAGTAGTTCTTCCCCCGAGACCCAGTACTTC
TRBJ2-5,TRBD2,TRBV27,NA,CASGFGRGGGETQYF,TGTGCCAGCGGCTTTGGGCGGGGGGGCGGAGAGACCCAGTACTTC
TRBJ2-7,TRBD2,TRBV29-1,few,CSAQGLAGGTRASYEQYF,TGCAGCGCCCAGGGACTAGCGGGAGGGACAAGGGCGTCCTACGAGCAGTACTTC
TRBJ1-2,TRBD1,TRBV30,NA,CAWSGQGGNYGYTF,TGTGCCTGGTCGGGACAGGGAGGCAACTATGGCTACACCTTC
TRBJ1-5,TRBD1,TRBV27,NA,CASSLSAAGGSNHQPQHF,TGTGCCAGCAGTTTATCGGCGGCAGGGGGCTCCAACCATCAGCCCCAGCATTTT
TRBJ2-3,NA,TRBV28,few,CASSFLSRASSDTQYF,TGTGCCAGCAGTTTTTTATCGAGAGCTAGTAGCGATACGCAGTATTTT
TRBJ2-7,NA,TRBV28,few,CASSFRTVVYEQYF,TGTGCCAGCAGTTTCCGGACAGTGGTCTACGAGCAGTACTTC
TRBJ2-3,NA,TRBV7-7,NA,CASSLGQTTDTQYF,TGTGCCAGCAGCTTAGGACAGACCACAGATACGCAGTATTTT
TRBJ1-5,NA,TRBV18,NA,CASSPSQGSNQPQHF,TGTGCCAGCTCACCATCGCAGGGAAGCAATCAGCCCCAGCATTTT
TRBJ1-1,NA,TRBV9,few,CASTPGGTNTEAFF,TGTGCCAGCACCCCCGGGGGGACCAACACTGAAGCTTTCTTT
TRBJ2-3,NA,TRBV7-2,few,CASSFDRNTDTQYF,TGTGCCAGCAGCTTCGACAGGAACACAGATACGCAGTATTTT
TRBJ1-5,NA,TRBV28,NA,CASSSPAENNQPQHF,TGTGCCAGCAGTTCTCCGGCGGAAAACAATCAGCCCCAGCATTTT
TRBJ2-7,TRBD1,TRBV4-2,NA,CASSRTGTLYEQYF,TGTGCCAGCAGCAGGACAGGGACCCTCTACGAGCAGTACTTC
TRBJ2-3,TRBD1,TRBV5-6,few,CASSWRQGTDTQYF,TGTGCCAGCAGCTGGAGACAGGGGACAGATACGCAGTATTTT
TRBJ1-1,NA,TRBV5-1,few,CASSPLGRETEAFF,TGCGCCAGCAGTCCGCTGGGCAGGGAAACTGAAGCTTTCTTT
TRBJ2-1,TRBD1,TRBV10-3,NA,CASGQETYNEQFF,TGTGCCAGCGGACAGGAGACCTACAATGAGCAGTTCTTC
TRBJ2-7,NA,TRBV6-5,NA,CASSYSWGPTYEQYF,TGTGCCAGCAGTTACTCATGGGGGCCCACCTACGAGCAGTACTTC
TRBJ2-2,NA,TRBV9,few,CASSGTGVGGELFF,TGTGCCAGCAGCGGGACCGGGGTTGGCGGGGAGCTGTTTTTT
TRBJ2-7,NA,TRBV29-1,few,CSVQYPDRKSYYEQYF,TGCAGCGTCCAGTACCCGGACAGAAAGAGCTACTACGAGCAGTACTTC
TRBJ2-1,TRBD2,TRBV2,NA,CATPGGRASNEQFF,TGTGCCACCCCGGGCGGGAGGGCAAGCAATGAGCAGTTCTTC
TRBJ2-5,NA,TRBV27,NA,CASSLSGGEETQYF,TGTGCCAGCAGTTTATCAGGAGGGGAAGAGACCCAGTACTTC
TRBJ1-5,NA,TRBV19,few,CASSDQGRQPQHF,TGTGCCAGTAGTGACCAGGGTCGTCAGCCCCAGCATTTT
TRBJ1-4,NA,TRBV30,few,CAWSITDEKLFF,TGTGCCTGGAGTATAACGGATGAAAAACTGTTTTTT
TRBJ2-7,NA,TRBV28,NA,CASSARGADYEQYF,TGTGCCAGCAGTGCGAGAGGAGCCGACTACGAGCAGTACTTC
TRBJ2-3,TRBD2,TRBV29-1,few,CSVAGGSTFATDTQYF,TGCAGCGTTGCGGGGGGGTCGACGTTTGCCACAGATACGCAGTATTTT
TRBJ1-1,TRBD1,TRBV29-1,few,CSVPQGLGTEAFF,TGCAGCGTGCCACAGGGGTTGGGAACTGAAGCTTTCTTT